This entry describes one TCR beta chain. In the original analysis: Reference gene primer amplification yielded estimated nucleated cell counts. Clones were sequenced by immunoSEQ multiplex PCR, and TCRdb holds only the in-frame ones, with some missing. V, J and clone size derive from that table, while D and trimming were established from the DNA sequence. The profile shows about 170,000 clones, around 90% of them singletons. The CDR3 has 15 residues. Per germline, CDR1 KGHSH and CDR2 LQKENI. V was pared by 3 bases and J by 0 bases, with 8 bases between. The sample comes from a study of blood T cell repertoires in COVID-19.

V gene TRBV18 combines with J gene TRBJ1-4; D not certain. Material for sequencing was peripheral blood. This TCR derives from a woman over 75 with COVID-19, enrolled during active disease. CDR3 region: CASSPRGATNEKLFF. In nucleotides, the CDR3 is TGTGCCAGCTCACCTAGAGGAGCAACTAATGAAAAACTGTTTTTT.